These T cell receptor beta chains were read from a single sample in a study of cytomegalovirus exposure and HLA in healthy donors. Profiled with immunoSEQ multiplex PCR; TCRdb holds only in-frame clones, not every one. The sample shows fewer than 350,000 clones, around 87% of them seen only once. The sample was PBMCs. The receptors were gathered from a woman under 30 in good health and CMV-seronegative. Both conserved end residues are part of each CDR3. The D gene is left open where the match is weak. The listing skips clone size in some rows; elsewhere it reads once, few, many or a size class.

V gene: TRBV28; D gene: TRBD2; clone size: once; J gene: TRBJ2-7; CDR3 DNA: TGTGCCAGCAGTCTAGCGGGAGGGCCTAGGGGGGGCGAGCAGTACTTC; CDR3 protein: CASSLAGGPRGGEQYF
V gene: TRBV27; D gene: .; clone size: .; J gene: TRBJ2-3; CDR3 DNA: TGTGCCAGCAGTTTAAAGGCCCCTAGGTACACAGATACGCAGTATTTT; CDR3 protein: CASSLKAPRYTDTQYF
V gene: TRBV10-3; D gene: TRBD1; clone size: .; J gene: TRBJ1-1; CDR3 DNA: TGTGCCATCATCCCCACCGTGGGGACAGGGGCCTTTATGAACACTGAAGCTTTCTTT; CDR3 protein: CAIIPTVGTGAFMNTEAFF
V gene: TRBV6-4; D gene: TRBD1; clone size: few; J gene: TRBJ2-7; CDR3 DNA: TGTGCCAGCAGTGCCGGGACAGGGGGCGACGAGCAGTACTTC; CDR3 protein: CASSAGTGGDEQYF
V gene: TRBV6-5; D gene: .; clone size: .; J gene: TRBJ1-4; CDR3 DNA: TGTGCCAGCAGTTACTCTAGATTTGAAAAACTGTTTTTT; CDR3 protein: CASSYSRFEKLFF
V gene: TRBV19; D gene: .; clone size: .; J gene: TRBJ2-6; CDR3 DNA: TGTGCCAGTAGTATTGTCGGCCAGGGGTTGATCTCTGGGGCCAACGTCCTGACTTTC; CDR3 protein: CASSIVGQGLISGANVLTF
V gene: TRBV5-1; D gene: TRBD2; clone size: .; J gene: TRBJ2-1; CDR3 DNA: TGCGCCAGCAGCTGGACTAGCGGGAGTTCATTTGAGCAGTTCTTC; CDR3 protein: CASSWTSGSSFEQFF
V gene: TRBV2; D gene: .; clone size: .; J gene: TRBJ1-3; CDR3 DNA: TGTGCCAGCAGTGAATGGCAGGGGAGTGGAAACACCATATATTTT; CDR3 protein: CASSEWQGSGNTIYF
V gene: TRBV5-1; D gene: .; clone size: few; J gene: TRBJ1-4; CDR3 DNA: TGCGCCAGCAGCTTGGGGGCAGGGACTAATGAAAAACTGTTTTTT; CDR3 protein: CASSLGAGTNEKLFF
V gene: TRBV5-6; D gene: .; clone size: .; J gene: TRBJ2-1; CDR3 DNA: TGTGCCAGCAGCTTGGGCGGGTCCTACAATGAGCAGTTCTTC; CDR3 protein: CASSLGGSYNEQFF
V gene: TRBV5-1; D gene: TRBD2; clone size: .; J gene: TRBJ2-5; CDR3 DNA: TGCGCCAGCAGCTCAAGGGGACTAGCGGGAGAAGAGACCCAGTACTTC; CDR3 protein: CASSSRGLAGEETQYF
V gene: TRBV2; D gene: TRBD2; clone size: .; J gene: TRBJ2-5; CDR3 DNA: TGTGCCAGCAGTGAAGCCAGCGGGAGGGGCGAGACCCAGTACTTC; CDR3 protein: CASSEASGRGETQYF
V gene: TRBV5-4; D gene: TRBD1; clone size: .; J gene: TRBJ2-7; CDR3 DNA: TGTGCCAGCAGCCGCTCGGGACAGGGGTACTACGAGCAGTACTTC; CDR3 protein: CASSRSGQGYYEQYF